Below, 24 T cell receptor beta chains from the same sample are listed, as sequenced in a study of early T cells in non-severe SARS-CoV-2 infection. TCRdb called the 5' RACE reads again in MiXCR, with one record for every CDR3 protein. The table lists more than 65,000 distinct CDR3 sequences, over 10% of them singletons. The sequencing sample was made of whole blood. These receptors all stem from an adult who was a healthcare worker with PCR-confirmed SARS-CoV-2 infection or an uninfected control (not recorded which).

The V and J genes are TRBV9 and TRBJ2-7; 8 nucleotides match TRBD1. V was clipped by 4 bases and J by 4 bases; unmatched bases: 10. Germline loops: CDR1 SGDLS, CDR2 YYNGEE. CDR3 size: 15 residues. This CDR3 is CASSPGTGWGYEQYF. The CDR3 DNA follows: TGTGCCAGCAGCCCCGGGACAGGTTGGGGGTACGAGCAGTACTTC. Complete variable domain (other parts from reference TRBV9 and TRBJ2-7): DSGVTQTPKHLITATGQRVTLRCSPRSGDLSVYWYQQSLDQGLQFLIQYYNGEERAKGNILERFSAQQFPDLHSELNLSSLELGDSALYFCASSPGTGWGYEQYFGPGTRLTVT.

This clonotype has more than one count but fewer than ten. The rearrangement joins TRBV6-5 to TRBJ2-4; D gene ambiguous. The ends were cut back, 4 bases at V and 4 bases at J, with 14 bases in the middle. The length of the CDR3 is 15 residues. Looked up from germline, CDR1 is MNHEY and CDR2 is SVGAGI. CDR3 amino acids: CASSCSRLGKNIQYF. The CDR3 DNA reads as TGTGCCAGCAGTTGCTCAAGGCTAGGGAAAAACATTCAGTACTTC.

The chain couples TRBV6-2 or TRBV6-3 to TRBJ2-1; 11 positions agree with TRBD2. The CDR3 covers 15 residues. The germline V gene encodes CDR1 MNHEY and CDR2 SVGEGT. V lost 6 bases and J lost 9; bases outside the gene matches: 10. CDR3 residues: CASRPTSGKVIEQFF. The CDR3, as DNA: TGTGCCAGCAGGCCGACTAGCGGGAAGGTGATTGAGCAGTTCTTC.

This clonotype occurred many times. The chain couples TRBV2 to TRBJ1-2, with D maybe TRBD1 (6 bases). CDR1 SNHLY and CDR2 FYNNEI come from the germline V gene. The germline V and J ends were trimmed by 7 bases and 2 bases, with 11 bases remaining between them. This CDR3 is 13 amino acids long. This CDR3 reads CASNPQGNYGYTF. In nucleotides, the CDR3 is TGTGCCAGCAATCCCCAGGGGAACTATGGCTACACCTTC. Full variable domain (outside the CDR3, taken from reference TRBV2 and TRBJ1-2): EPEVTQTPSHQVTQMGQEVILRCVPISNHLYFYWYRQILGQKVEFLVSFYNNEISEKSEIFDDQFSVERPDGSNFTLKIRSTKLEDSAMYFCASNPQGNYGYTFGSGTRLTVV.

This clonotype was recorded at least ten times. The CDR3 spells CAWSGTETQYF. CDR3 in DNA: TGTGCCTGGAGCGGAACAGAGACCCAGTACTTC. The genes are TRBV30 and TRBJ2-5; no reliable D call. Germline-derived CDR1 and CDR2 are GTSNPN and SVGIG (reference sequence). The CDR3 runs 11 residues. Trimming pared 3 bases from V and 4 bases from J, leaving 6 bases between.

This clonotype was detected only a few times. CDR3 DNA: TGCGCCAGCAGCCCGACAGTGATCGAGACCCAGTACTTC. This codes for CASSPTVIETQYF. The chain employs TRBV5-1 and TRBJ2-5, with D tentatively TRBD1 (5 bases). V shed 4 bases and J shed 5 bases, with 12 bases lying between them. The germline V gene encodes CDR1 SGHRS and CDR2 YFSETQ. This CDR3 is 13 amino acids long.

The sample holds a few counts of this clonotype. The CDR3 sequence is CAWSVLTGSSPLHF. The CDR3 nucleotides read TGTGCCTGGAGTGTACTAACAGGGAGTTCACCCCTCCACTTT. J is TRBJ1-6 and V is TRBV30; a possible D gene is TRBD1 (6 bases). From germline, CDR1 is GTSNPN and CDR2 SVGIG (reference sequence). The CDR3 spans 14 residues. The V end was cut by 0 bases, the J end by 9 bases, with 12 bases between.

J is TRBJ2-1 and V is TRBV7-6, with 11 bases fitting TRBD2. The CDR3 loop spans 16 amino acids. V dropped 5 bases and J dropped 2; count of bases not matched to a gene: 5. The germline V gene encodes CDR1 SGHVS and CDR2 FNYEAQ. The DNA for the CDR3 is TGTGCCAGCAGCCTTAGCGGGAGGGCCCCCTACAATGAGCAGTTCTTC. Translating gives CASSLSGRAPYNEQFF.

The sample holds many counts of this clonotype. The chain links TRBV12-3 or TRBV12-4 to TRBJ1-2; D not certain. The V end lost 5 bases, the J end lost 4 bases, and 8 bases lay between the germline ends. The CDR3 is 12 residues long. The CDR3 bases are TGTGCCAGCAGTCCTCTAGGCTATGGCTACACCTTC. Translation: CASSPLGYGYTF.

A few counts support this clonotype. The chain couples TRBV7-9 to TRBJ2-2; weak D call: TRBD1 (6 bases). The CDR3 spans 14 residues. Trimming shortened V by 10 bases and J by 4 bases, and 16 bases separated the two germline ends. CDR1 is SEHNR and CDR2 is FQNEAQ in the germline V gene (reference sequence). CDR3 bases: TGTGCCACCACAGGGCCCTCAGGCACCGGGGAGCTGTTTTTT. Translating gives CATTGPSGTGELFF.

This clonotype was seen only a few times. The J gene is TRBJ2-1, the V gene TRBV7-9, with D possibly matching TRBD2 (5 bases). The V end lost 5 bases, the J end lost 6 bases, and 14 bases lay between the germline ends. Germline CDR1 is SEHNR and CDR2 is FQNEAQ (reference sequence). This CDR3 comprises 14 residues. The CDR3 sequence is CASSTPRRVNEQFF. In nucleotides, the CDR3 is TGTGCCAGCAGCACCCCCCGGCGGGTCAATGAGCAGTTCTTC.

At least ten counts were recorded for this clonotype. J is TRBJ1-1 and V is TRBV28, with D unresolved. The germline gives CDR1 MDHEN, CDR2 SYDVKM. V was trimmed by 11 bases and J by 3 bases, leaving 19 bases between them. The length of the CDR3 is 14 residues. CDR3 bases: TGTGCCCATTCTTTGGGGAGGGCGGACACTGAAGCTTTCTTT. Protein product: CAHSLGRADTEAFF.

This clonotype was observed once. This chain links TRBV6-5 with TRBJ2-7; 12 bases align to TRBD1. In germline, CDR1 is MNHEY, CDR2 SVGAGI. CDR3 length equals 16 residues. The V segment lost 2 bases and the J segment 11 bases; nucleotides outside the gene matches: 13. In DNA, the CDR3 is TGTGCCAGCAGTTACGCGCCCGGGACAGGGGGCGGGAGGAAGTACTTC. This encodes CASSYAPGTGGGRKYF.

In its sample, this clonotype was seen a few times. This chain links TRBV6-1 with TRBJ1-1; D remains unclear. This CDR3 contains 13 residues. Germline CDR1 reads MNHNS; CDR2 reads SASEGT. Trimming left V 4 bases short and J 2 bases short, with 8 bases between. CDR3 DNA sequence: TGTGCCAGCAGTGCCGAATTTAACACTGAAGCTTTCTTT. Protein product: CASSAEFNTEAFF.

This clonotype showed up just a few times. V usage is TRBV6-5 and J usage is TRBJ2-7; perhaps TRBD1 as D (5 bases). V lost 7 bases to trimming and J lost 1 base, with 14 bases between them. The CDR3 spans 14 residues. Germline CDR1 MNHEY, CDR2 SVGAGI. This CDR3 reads CASTPRAGSYEQYF. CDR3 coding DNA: TGTGCCAGCACCCCCCGGGCAGGGTCCTACGAGCAGTACTTC.

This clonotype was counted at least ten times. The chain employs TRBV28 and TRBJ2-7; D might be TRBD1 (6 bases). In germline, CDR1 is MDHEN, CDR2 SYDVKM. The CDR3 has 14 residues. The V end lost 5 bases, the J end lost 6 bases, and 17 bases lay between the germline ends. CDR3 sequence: CASSPPIGRGEQYF. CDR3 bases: TGTGCCAGCAGTCCTCCCATCGGCAGGGGCGAGCAGTACTTC.

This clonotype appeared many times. CDR3: CASSPGTYTEAFF. The CDR3 DNA reads TGTGCCAGCTCACCTGGCACTTATACTGAAGCTTTCTTT. The chain links TRBV18 to TRBJ1-1, with no clear D. This CDR3 is 13 amino acids long. The germline V gene encodes CDR1 KGHSH and CDR2 LQKENI. V gave up 3 bases and J gave up 5 bases, with 10 bases separating them. Using reference TRBV18 and TRBJ1-1 for the parts outside the CDR3, the full variable domain is NAGVMQNPRHLVRRRGQEARLRCSPMKGHSHVYWYRQLPEEGLKFMVYLQKENIIDESGMPKERFSAEFPKEGPSILRIQQVVRGDSAAYFCASSPGTYTEAFFGQGTRLTVV.

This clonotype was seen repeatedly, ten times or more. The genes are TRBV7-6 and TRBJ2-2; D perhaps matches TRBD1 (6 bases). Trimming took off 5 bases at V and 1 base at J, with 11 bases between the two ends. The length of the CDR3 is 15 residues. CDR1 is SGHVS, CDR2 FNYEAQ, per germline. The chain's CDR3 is CASSTDRQNTGELFF. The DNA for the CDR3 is TGTGCCAGCAGCACGGACAGACAGAACACCGGGGAGCTGTTTTTT.

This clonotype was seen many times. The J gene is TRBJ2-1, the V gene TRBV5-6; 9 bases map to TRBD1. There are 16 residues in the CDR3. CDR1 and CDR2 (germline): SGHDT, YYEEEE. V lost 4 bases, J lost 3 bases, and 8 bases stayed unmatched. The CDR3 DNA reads TGTGCCAGCAGCCGGTCTGGGACAGGGTACTACAATGAGCAGTTCTTC. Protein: CASSRSGTGYYNEQFF.

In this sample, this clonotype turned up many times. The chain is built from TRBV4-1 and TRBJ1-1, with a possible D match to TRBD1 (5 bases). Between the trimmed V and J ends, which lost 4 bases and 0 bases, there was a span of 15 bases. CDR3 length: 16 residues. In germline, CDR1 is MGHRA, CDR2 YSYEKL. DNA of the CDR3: TGCGCCAGCAGCCTCCTGCCTAGGGGACTGAACACTGAAGCTTTCTTT. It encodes CASSLLPRGLNTEAFF.

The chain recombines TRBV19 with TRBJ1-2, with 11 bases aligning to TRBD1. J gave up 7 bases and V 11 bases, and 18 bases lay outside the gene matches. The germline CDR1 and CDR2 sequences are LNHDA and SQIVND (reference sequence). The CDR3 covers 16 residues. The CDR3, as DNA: TGTGCCCGTAACCCCGATCCAGGACAGGGGGCCCTTGGCTACACCTTC. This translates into CARNPDPGQGALGYTF.

The CDR3 coding sequence is TGTGCCAGCAGCTTACAGTTCGGCGCAGATACGCAGTATTTT. It codes for CASSLQFGADTQYF. This rearrangement joins TRBV7-2 to TRBJ2-3; no firm D call. V lost 2 bases to trimming and J lost 4 bases, with 10 bases between them. From germline, CDR1 is SGHTA and CDR2 FQGNSA. The CDR3 extends over 14 amino acids.

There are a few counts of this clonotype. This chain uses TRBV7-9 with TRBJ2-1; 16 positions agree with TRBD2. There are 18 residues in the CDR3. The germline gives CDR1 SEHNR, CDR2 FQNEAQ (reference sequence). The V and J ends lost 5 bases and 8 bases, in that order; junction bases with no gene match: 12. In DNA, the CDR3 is TGTGCCAGCAGCGCGGGACTAGCGGGAGGGCCGTTATTCGATGAGCAGTTCTTC. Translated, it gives CASSAGLAGGPLFDEQFF.

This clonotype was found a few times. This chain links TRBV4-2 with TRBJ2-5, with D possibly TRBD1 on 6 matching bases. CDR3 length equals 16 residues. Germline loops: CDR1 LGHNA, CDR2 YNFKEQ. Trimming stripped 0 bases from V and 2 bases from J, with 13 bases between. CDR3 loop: CASSQDHWGRQETQYF. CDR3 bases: TGTGCCAGCAGCCAAGATCACTGGGGGCGACAAGAGACCCAGTACTTC.